A single sample gave rise to the 7 T cell receptor beta chains below, sequenced in a study of blood T cell repertoires in COVID-19. Sequenced by immunoSEQ multiplex PCR; TCRdb stores in-frame clones only, minus some. Of some 390,000 clones in the sample, nearly 90% are singletons; the top ten hold 1.5% to 2%. Specimen: PBMCs or T cells enriched from blood (not recorded which). All receptors derive from a woman aged 30 to 39 who had recovered from COVID-19.

In DNA form, the CDR3 reads TGCGCCAGCAGCCAAGATCTGTCTCCGGATGAGCAGTTCTTC. This sequence encodes CASSQDLSPDEQFF. The chain uses TRBV4-1 and TRBJ2-1; D gene unclear. CDR1 is MGHRA, CDR2 YSYEKL, per germline. Trimming stripped 0 bases from V and 8 bases from J, with 11 bases between. The CDR3 consists of 14 residues.

The chain couples TRBV2 to TRBJ1-2, with a weak D call TRBD1 (6 bases). Trimming took 10 bases from V and 3 from J, leaving 15 bases between them. Looked up from germline, CDR1 is SNHLY and CDR2 is FYNNEI. The CDR3 totals 13 residues. The CDR3: CAIVQGTDYGYTF. CDR3 coding DNA: TGTGCCATCGTACAGGGAACTGACTATGGCTACACCTTC.

This clone is a singleton in its sample. The chain couples TRBV6-5 to TRBJ1-1; D is ambiguous. The germline CDR1 and CDR2 sequences are MNHEY and SVGAGI. Trimming took off 10 bases at V and 6 bases at J, with 18 bases between the two ends. This CDR3 region has 13 residues. The CDR3 spells CANRRRRTAEAFF. Here the CDR3 DNA reads TGTGCCAACCGTAGGCGGAGAACCGCTGAAGCTTTCTTT.

The chain carries TRBV7-9 and TRBJ1-1; TRBD1 matches at 7 bases. Germline V lookup: CDR1 SEHNR, CDR2 FQNEAQ (reference sequence). Trimming took 2 bases from V and 6 from J; bases not matched to a gene: 0. The CDR3 covers 12 residues. The CDR3 DNA is TGTGCCAGCAGCTTACAGGGGGCTGAAGCTTTCTTT. It translates to CASSLQGAEAFF.

This rearrangement joins TRBV6-2 or TRBV6-3 to TRBJ1-2, with D maybe TRBD1 (5 bases). The CDR3 consists of 12 residues. Per germline, CDR1 MNHEY and CDR2 SVGEGT. With 4 bases removed from V and 8 bases from J, the gap between germline ends came to 11 bases. CDR3 region: CASSSGSRGYTF. The CDR3 bases are TGTGCCAGCAGTTCAGGGTCACGCGGCTACACCTTC.

The chain carries TRBV7-9 and TRBJ1-1, with D unresolved. CDR1 and CDR2 from the germline V gene are SEHNR and FQNEAQ (reference sequence). V lost 3 bases, J lost 4 bases, and 9 bases lay in between. The length of the CDR3 is 13 residues. This chain's CDR3 is CASSFLAGTEAFF. The CDR3 nucleotides are TGTGCCAGCAGCTTCCTTGCCGGCACTGAAGCTTTCTTT. The variable domain in full, completed from reference TRBV7-9 and TRBJ1-1, reads DTGVSQNPRHKITKRGQNVTFRCDPISEHNRLYWYRQTLGQGPEFLTYFQNEAQLEKSRLLSDRFSAERPKGSFSTLEIQRTEQGDSAMYLCASSFLAGTEAFFGQGTRLTVV.

In DNA, the CDR3 is TGTGCCACCAGCAGAGGACAGATTAATTCACCCCTCCACTTT. This encodes CATSRGQINSPLHF. This sequence joins TRBV15 and TRBJ1-6, with a tentative D call TRBD1 (5 bases). Germline V gene lookup returns CDR1 LNHNV and CDR2 YYDKDF (reference sequence). Trimming left V 1 base short and J 6 bases short, with 7 bases between. The CDR3 sequence is 14 residues long.